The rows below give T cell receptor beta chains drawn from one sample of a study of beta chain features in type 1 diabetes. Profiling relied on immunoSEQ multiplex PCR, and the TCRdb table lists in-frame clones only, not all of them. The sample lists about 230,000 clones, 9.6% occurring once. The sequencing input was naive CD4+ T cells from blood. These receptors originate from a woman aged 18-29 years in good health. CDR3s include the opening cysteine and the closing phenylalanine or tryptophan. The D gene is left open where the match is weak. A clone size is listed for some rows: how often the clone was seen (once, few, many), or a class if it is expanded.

CDR3: CASRSAGGGTFF
DNA: TGTGCCAGTAGGTCCGCGGGGGGTGGGACGTTCTTC
V: TRBV19
size: .
D: TRBD2
J: TRBJ2-1

CDR3: CASSPPSRATGELFF
DNA: TGTGCCAGCAGCCCACCATCGAGGGCGACCGGGGAGCTGTTTTTT
V: TRBV6-1
size: few
D: .
J: TRBJ2-2

CDR3: CASSLMTVNTEAFF
DNA: TGCGCCAGCAGCTTGATGACAGTGAACACTGAAGCTTTCTTT
V: TRBV5-1
size: few
D: .
J: TRBJ1-1

CDR3: CASKEQGAYGYTF
DNA: TGTGCCAGCAAGGAACAGGGGGCGTATGGCTACACCTTC
V: TRBV6-6
size: .
D: TRBD1
J: TRBJ1-2

CDR3: CASSLAGTSGGEQFF
DNA: TGTGCCAGCAGCCTAGCGGGGACTAGTGGTGGTGAGCAGTTCTTC
V: TRBV9
size: .
D: TRBD2
J: TRBJ2-1

CDR3: CASSILGLDERGGSPYEQYF
DNA: TGTGCCAGTAGTATCTTGGGTTTGGATGAACGAGGGGGCTCCCCCTACGAGCAGTACTTC
V: TRBV19
size: few
D: TRBD1
J: TRBJ2-7

CDR3: CASSRDINYGYTF
DNA: TGTGCCAGCAGCCGGGACATCAACTATGGCTACACCTTC
V: TRBV5-6
size: few
D: .
J: TRBJ1-2

CDR3: CAISAPLDRSINEQFF
DNA: TGTGCCATCAGCGCGCCTTTAGACAGGTCAATCAATGAGCAGTTCTTC
V: TRBV10-3
size: .
D: .
J: TRBJ2-1

CDR3: CASSSRTGKNEQFF
DNA: TGTGCCAGCAGTTCTCGTACAGGGAAGAATGAGCAGTTCTTC
V: TRBV6-6
size: .
D: .
J: TRBJ2-1

CDR3: CASSMLAGASTDTQYF
DNA: TGTGCCAGTAGTATGCTAGCGGGAGCCAGCACAGATACGCAGTATTTT
V: TRBV19
size: few
D: TRBD2
J: TRBJ2-3

CDR3: CASSLGTNSGNTIYF
DNA: TGTGCCAGCAGCTTAGGGACAAACTCTGGAAACACCATATATTTT
V: TRBV11-2
size: few
D: .
J: TRBJ1-3

CDR3: CASIRSNLAAEAFF
DNA: TGTGCCAGCATCAGATCAAACCTCGCAGCTGAAGCTTTCTTT
V: TRBV6-1
size: .
D: .
J: TRBJ1-1

CDR3: CASSPGTGKVGETQYF
DNA: TGTGCCAGCAGTCCTGGGACAGGGAAGGTCGGAGAGACCCAGTACTTC
V: TRBV28
size: .
D: TRBD1
J: TRBJ2-5

CDR3: CASSLPDRSGVGYGYTF
DNA: TGCGCCAGCAGCCTACCGGACAGGTCAGGAGTGGGCTATGGCTACACCTTC
V: TRBV4-1
size: few
D: TRBD1
J: TRBJ1-2

CDR3: CASSERTGLTGELFF
DNA: TGTGCCAGCAGTGAAAGGACAGGGCTCACCGGGGAGCTGTTTTTT
V: TRBV25-1
size: few
D: TRBD1
J: TRBJ2-2

CDR3: CASRAPGQREYDEQFF
DNA: TGCGCCAGCAGGGCCCCGGGTCAGCGGGAGTATGACGAGCAGTTCTTC
V: TRBV4-1
size: few
D: TRBD2
J: TRBJ2-1

CDR3: CASGQDRVGQPQHF
DNA: TGTGCCAGTGGACAAGACAGGGTCGGTCAGCCCCAGCATTTT
V: TRBV19
size: .
D: TRBD1
J: TRBJ1-5

CDR3: CASIVLAGPDTQYF
DNA: TGTGCCAGCATTGTCCTAGCGGGACCAGATACGCAGTATTTT
V: TRBV5-6
size: .
D: TRBD2
J: TRBJ2-3

CDR3: CASSEGGLAGNNEQFF
DNA: TGTGCCAGCAGTGAAGGTGGACTAGCGGGAAACAATGAGCAGTTCTTC
V: TRBV6-1
size: .
D: TRBD2
J: TRBJ2-1

CDR3: CASSSIPGGNEQYF
DNA: TGTGCCAGCAGTTCGATCCCAGGGGGCAACGAGCAGTACTTC
V: TRBV6-6
size: .
D: TRBD1
J: TRBJ2-7

CDR3: CAISEGMREQYF
DNA: TGTGCCATCAGTGAAGGTATGAGGGAGCAGTACTTC
V: TRBV10-3
size: .
D: .
J: TRBJ2-7

CDR3: CASRSILQGNNEQFF
DNA: TGCGCCAGCAGAAGTATCCTACAGGGAAACAATGAGCAGTTCTTC
V: TRBV5-1
size: .
D: .
J: TRBJ2-1

CDR3: CASSIGQIYEQYF
DNA: TGTGCCAGTAGTATAGGCCAGATCTACGAGCAGTACTTC
V: TRBV19
size: few
D: .
J: TRBJ2-7

CDR3: CSVEAYSPILGRRETQYF
DNA: TGCAGCGTTGAAGCATATTCCCCCATTTTGGGCCGACGGGAGACCCAGTACTTC
V: TRBV29-1
size: few
D: .
J: TRBJ2-5

CDR3: CSVEERSRGEQYF
DNA: TGCAGCGTTGAAGAAAGATCCAGGGGCGAGCAGTACTTC
V: TRBV29-1
size: few
D: .
J: TRBJ2-7

CDR3: CSVVGERGYTF
DNA: TGCAGCGTTGTCGGGGAACGGGGCTACACCTTC
V: TRBV29-1
size: .
D: .
J: TRBJ1-2

CDR3: CASSLAPGGVNEQFF
DNA: TGTGCCAGCAGCTTGGCCCCTGGGGGGGTGAATGAGCAGTTCTTC
V: TRBV5-5
size: few
D: TRBD2
J: TRBJ2-1

CDR3: CASSLGEETQYF
DNA: TGCGCCAGCAGCTTAGGGGAAGAGACCCAGTACTTC
V: TRBV5-1
size: few
D: .
J: TRBJ2-5

CDR3: CASSTGLAGATGELFF
DNA: TGTGCCAGCAGCACGGGACTAGCGGGAGCCACCGGGGAGCTGTTTTTT
V: TRBV11-2
size: .
D: TRBD2
J: TRBJ2-2

CDR3: CAWSLPPREQYF
DNA: TGTGCCTGGAGTCTACCCCCCCGCGAGCAGTACTTC
V: TRBV30
size: few
D: .
J: TRBJ2-7

CDR3: CASSILRDSYGYTF
DNA: TGTGCCAGTAGTATCTTGAGGGACTCATATGGCTACACCTTC
V: TRBV19
size: .
D: .
J: TRBJ1-2

CDR3: CASSESMAGQETQYF
DNA: TGTGCCAGCAGTGAATCTATGGCAGGGCAAGAGACCCAGTACTTC
V: TRBV2
size: few
D: .
J: TRBJ2-5

CDR3: CSVSGGSGANVLTF
DNA: TGCAGCGTCTCGGGGGGCTCTGGGGCCAACGTCCTGACTTTC
V: TRBV29-1
size: many
D: TRBD2
J: TRBJ2-6

CDR3: CASGWDRGHNEQFF
DNA: TGTGCCAGCGGCTGGGACAGGGGACACAATGAGCAGTTCTTC
V: TRBV6-5
size: .
D: TRBD1
J: TRBJ2-1

CDR3: CATSRVDNEQFF
DNA: TGTGCCACCAGCAGAGTAGACAATGAGCAGTTCTTC
V: TRBV15
size: few
D: .
J: TRBJ2-1